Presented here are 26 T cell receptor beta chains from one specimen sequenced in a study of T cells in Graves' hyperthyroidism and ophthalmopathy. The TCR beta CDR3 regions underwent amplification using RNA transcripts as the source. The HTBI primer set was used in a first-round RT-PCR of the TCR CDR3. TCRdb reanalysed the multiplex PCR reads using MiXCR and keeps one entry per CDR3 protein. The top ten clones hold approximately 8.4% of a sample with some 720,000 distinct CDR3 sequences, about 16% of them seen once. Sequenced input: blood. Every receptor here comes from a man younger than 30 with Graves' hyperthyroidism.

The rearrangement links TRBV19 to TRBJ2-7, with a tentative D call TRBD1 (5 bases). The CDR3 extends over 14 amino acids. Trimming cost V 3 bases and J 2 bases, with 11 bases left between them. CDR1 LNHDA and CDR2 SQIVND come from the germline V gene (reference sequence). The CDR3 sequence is CASSIRVATYEQYF. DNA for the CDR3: TGTGCCAGTAGTATCAGGGTGGCAACCTACGAGCAGTACTTC.

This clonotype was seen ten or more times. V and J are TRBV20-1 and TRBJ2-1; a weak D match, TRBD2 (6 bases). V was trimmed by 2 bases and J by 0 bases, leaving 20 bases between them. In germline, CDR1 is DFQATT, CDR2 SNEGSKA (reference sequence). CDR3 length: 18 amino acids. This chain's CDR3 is CSARSPRERMSSYNEQFF. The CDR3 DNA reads TGCAGTGCTAGAAGCCCCCGGGAGAGAATGAGCTCCTACAATGAGCAGTTCTTC.

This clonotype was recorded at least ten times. The CDR3 nucleotides read TGTGCCAGCAGTTTTTCGAACACTGAAGCTTTCTTT. It specifies CASSFSNTEAFF. The chain couples TRBV12-3 or TRBV12-4 to TRBJ1-1; no clear D gene. This CDR3 region has 12 residues. The V end was cut by 3 bases, the J end by 1 base, with 3 bases between.

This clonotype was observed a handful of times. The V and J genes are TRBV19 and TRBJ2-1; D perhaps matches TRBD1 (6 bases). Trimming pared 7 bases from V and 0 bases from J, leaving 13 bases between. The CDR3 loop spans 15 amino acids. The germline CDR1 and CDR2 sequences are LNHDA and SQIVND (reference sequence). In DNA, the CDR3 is TGTGCCAGTACCTTAGGACAGAGCTCCTACAATGAGCAGTTCTTC. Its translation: CASTLGQSSYNEQFF.

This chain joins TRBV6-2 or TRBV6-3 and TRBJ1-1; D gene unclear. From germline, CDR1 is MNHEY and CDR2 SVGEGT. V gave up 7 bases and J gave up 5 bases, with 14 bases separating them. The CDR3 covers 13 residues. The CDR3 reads CASKSPAGTEAFF. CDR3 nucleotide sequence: TGTGCCAGCAAGTCACCCGCGGGAACTGAAGCTTTCTTT.

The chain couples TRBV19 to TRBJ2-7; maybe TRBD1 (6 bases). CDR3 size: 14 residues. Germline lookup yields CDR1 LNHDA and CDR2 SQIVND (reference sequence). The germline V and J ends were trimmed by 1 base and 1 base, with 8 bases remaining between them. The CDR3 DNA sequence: TGTGCCAGTAGTATAGCGGACAGTTCCTACGAGCAGTACTTC. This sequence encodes CASSIADSSYEQYF.

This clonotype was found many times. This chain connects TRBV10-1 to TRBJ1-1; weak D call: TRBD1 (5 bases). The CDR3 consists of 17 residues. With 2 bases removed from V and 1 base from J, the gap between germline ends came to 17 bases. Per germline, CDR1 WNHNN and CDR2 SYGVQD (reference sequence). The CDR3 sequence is CASSEPNRDWGNTEAFF. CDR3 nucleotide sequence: TGCGCCAGCAGTGAGCCCAACCGGGACTGGGGGAACACTGAAGCTTTCTTT.

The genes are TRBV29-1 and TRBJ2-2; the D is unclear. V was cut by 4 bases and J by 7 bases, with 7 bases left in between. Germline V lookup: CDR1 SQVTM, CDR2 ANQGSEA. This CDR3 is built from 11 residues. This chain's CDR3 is CSVGAGGELFF. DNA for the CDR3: TGCAGCGTTGGGGCCGGCGGGGAGCTGTTTTTT.

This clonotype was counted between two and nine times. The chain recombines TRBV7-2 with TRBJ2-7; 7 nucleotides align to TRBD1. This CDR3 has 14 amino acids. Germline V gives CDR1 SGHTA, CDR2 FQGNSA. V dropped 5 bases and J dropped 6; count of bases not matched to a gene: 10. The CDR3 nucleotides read TGTGCCAGCAGCCATACTGGACAGGCTGGCGAGCAGTACTTC. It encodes CASSHTGQAGEQYF.

CDR3 DNA sequence: TGTGCCAGCTCACCGCGAGGGGGAACGGGCACAGATACGCAGTATTTT. Translation: CASSPRGGTGTDTQYF. The rearrangement uses TRBV18 and TRBJ2-3, with D tentatively TRBD1 (6 bases). The V end lost 3 bases, the J end lost 1 base, and 14 bases lay between the germline ends. The CDR3 loop spans 16 amino acids. Germline CDR1 reads KGHSH; CDR2 reads LQKENI. Full variable domain (outside the CDR3, taken from reference TRBV18 and TRBJ2-3): NAGVMQNPRHLVRRRGQEARLRCSPMKGHSHVYWYRQLPEEGLKFMVYLQKENIIDESGMPKERFSAEFPKEGPSILRIQQVVRGDSAAYFCASSPRGGTGTDTQYFGPGTRLTVL.

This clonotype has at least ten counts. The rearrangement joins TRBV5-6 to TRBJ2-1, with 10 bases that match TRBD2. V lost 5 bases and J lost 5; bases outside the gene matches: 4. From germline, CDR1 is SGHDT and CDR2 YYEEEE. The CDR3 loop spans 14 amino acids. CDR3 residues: CASRSGREHNEQFF. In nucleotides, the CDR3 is TGTGCCAGCAGGAGCGGGAGGGAACACAATGAGCAGTTCTTC.

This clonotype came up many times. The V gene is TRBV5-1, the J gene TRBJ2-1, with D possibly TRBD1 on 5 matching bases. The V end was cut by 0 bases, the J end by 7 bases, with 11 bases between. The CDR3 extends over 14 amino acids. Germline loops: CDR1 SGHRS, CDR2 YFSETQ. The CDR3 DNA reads TGCGCCAGCAGCTTGGTGGTAGGGGCGAATGAGCAGTTCTTC. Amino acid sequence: CASSLVVGANEQFF.

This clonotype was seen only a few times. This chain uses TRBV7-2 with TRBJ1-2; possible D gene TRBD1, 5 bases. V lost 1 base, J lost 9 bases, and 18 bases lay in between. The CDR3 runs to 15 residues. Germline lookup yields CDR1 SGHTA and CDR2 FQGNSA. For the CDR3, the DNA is TGTGCCAGCAGCTTAGGATATCGGGGAGTGGGACGCTACACCTTC. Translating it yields CASSLGYRGVGRYTF.

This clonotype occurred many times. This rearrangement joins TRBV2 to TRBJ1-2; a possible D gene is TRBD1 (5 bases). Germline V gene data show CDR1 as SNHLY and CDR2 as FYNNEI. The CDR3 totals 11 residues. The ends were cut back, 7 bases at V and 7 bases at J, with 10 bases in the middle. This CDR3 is CASTFGGGYTF. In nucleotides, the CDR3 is TGTGCCAGCACATTCGGGGGTGGCTACACCTTC.

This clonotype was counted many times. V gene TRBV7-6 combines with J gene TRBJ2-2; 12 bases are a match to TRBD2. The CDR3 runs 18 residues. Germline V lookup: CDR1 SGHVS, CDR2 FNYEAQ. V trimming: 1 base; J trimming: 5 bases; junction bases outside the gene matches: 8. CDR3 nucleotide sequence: TGTGCCAGCAGCTTAGAGGCACTAGCGGGAGGAAAAACCGGGGAGCTGTTTTTT. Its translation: CASSLEALAGGKTGELFF.

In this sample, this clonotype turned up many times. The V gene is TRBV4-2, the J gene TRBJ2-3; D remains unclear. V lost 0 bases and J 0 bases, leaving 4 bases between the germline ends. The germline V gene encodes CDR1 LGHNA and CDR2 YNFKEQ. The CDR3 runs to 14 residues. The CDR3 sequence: CASSQDSSTDTQYF. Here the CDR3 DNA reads TGTGCCAGCAGCCAAGATTCCAGCACAGATACGCAGTATTTT.

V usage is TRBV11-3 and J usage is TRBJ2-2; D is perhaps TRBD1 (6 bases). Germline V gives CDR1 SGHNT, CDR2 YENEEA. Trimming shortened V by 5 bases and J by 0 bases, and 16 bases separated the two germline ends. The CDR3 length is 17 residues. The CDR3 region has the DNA TGTGCCAGCAGCCCGAGGACCGGGACAACGAACACCGGGGAGCTGTTTTTT. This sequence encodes CASSPRTGTTNTGELFF.

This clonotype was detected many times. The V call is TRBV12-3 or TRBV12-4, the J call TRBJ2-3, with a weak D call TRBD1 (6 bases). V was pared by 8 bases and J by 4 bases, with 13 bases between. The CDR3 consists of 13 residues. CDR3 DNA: TGTGCCAGCCAGTTGGGGGCGGCAGATACGCAGTATTTT. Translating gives CASQLGAADTQYF.

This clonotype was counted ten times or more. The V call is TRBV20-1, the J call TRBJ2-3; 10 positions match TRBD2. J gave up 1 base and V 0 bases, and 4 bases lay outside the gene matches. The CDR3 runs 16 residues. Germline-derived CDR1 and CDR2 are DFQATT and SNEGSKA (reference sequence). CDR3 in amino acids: CSARDVAGGRTDTQYF. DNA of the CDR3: TGCAGTGCTAGAGATGTAGCGGGAGGTCGCACAGATACGCAGTATTTT.

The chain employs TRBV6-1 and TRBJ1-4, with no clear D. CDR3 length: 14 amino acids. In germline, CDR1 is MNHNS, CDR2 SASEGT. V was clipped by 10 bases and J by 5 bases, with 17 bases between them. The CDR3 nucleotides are TGTGCCACGTCTCTGAGCAGGCGAAATGAAAAACTGTTTTTT. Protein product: CATSLSRRNEKLFF.

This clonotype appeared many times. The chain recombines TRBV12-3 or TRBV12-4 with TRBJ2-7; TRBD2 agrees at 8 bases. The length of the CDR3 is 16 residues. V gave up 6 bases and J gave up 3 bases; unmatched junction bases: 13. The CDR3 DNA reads TGTGCCAGCAGCGGGCGGGCAGCGGGAGTGGTCTACGAGCAGTACTTC. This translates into CASSGRAAGVVYEQYF.

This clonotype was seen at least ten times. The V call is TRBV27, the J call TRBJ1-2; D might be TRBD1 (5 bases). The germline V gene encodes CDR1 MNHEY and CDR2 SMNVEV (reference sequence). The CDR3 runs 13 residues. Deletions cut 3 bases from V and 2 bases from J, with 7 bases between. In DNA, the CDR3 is TGTGCCAGCAGTTTTAAGGGGAACTATGGCTACACCTTC. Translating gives CASSFKGNYGYTF.

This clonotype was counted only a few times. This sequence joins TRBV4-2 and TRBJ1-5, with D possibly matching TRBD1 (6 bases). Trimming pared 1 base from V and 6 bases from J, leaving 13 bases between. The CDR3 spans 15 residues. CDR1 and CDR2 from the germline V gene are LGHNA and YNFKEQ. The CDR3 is CASSQAGTPIQPQHF. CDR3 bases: TGTGCCAGCAGCCAAGCCGGGACACCTATTCAGCCCCAGCATTTT.

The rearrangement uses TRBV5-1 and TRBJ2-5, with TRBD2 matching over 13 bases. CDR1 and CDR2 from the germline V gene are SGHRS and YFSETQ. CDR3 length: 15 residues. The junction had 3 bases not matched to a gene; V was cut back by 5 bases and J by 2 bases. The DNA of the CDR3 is TGCGCCAGCAGTTGGGGACTAGCGGGACAAGAGACCCAGTACTTC. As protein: CASSWGLAGQETQYF. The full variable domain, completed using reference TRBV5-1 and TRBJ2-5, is KAGVTQTPRYLIKTRGQQVTLSCSPISGHRSVSWYQQTPGQGLQFLFEYFSETQRNKGNFPGRFSGRQFSNSRSEMNVSTLELGDSALYLCASSWGLAGQETQYFGPGTRLLVL.

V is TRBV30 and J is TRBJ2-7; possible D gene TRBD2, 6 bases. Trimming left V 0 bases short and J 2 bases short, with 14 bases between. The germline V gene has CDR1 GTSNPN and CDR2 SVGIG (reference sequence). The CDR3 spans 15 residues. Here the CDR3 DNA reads TGTGCCTGGAGTGTAGGTCTAGCGAAGACCTACGAGCAGTACTTC. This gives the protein CAWSVGLAKTYEQYF.

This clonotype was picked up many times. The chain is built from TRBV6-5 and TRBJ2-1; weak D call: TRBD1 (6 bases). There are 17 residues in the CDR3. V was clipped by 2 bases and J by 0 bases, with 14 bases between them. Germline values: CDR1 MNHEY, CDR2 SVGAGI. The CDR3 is CASSYGGIGGSYNEQFF. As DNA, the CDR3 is TGTGCCAGCAGTTACGGTGGTATAGGGGGCTCCTACAATGAGCAGTTCTTC.